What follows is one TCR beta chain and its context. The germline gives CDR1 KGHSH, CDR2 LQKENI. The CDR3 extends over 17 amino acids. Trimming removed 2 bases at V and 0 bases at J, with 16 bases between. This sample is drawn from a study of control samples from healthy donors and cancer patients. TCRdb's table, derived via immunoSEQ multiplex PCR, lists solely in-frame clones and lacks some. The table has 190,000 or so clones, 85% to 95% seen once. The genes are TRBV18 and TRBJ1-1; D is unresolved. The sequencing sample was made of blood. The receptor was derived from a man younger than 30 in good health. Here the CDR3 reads CASSPSSGGEMNTEAFF. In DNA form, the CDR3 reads TGTGCCAGCTCACCATCTAGTGGCGGAGAGATGAACACTGAAGCTTTCTTT.